A selection of T cell receptor beta chains follows, all from one sample in a study of technical replicates of blood from a few donors. The table came from immunoSEQ multiplex PCR; TCRdb's copy has only in-frame clones and leaves some out. The data contain tens of thousands of clones, roughly 92% of them singletons. Sequenced: T cells isolated from PBMCs. These receptors came from a human donor in good health. Both conserved end residues are part of each CDR3. D genes are given only for firm matches. Clone size, where shown, is once, few, many, or a class for clones that have expanded.

-	-	TRBV7-9	TRBJ1-1	CASRLRDTEAFF	TGTGCCAGCAGACTCCGGGACACTGAAGCTTTCTTT
-	-	TRBV2	TRBJ1-4	CASSGYKRDFNEKLFF	TGTGCCAGCAGTGGCTACAAACGGGATTTTAATGAAAAACTGTTTTTT
-	-	TRBV14	TRBJ1-3	CASSLARHSSSGNTIYF	TGTGCCAGCAGCCTCGCCAGGCACTCATCCTCTGGAAACACCATATATTTT
-	-	TRBV11-3	TRBJ1-3	CASSPSRGNSGNTIYF	TGTGCCAGCAGCCCTTCCCGGGGGAACTCTGGAAACACCATATATTTT
-	TRBD1	TRBV2	TRBJ1-1	CASRPWGQGVSWTEAFF	TGTGCCAGCAGGCCTTGGGGACAGGGAGTGTCTTGGACTGAAGCTTTCTTT
-	-	TRBV7-6	TRBJ2-3	CASSLLVDTQYF	TGTGCCAGCAGCTTACTCGTAGATACGCAGTATTTT
-	-	TRBV6-1	TRBJ2-7	CASSEQFSYEQYF	TGTGCCAGCAGTGAACAGTTCTCCTACGAGCAGTACTTC
-	-	TRBV27	TRBJ2-2	CATKGQNTGELFF	TGTGCCACCAAGGGGCAGAACACCGGGGAGCTGTTTTTT
-	TRBD2	TRBV27	TRBJ2-7	CASSLTPGNSGRHEQYF	TGTGCCAGCAGTTTAACCCCAGGGAATAGCGGGAGACACGAGCAGTACTTC
-	TRBD1	TRBV5-6	TRBJ2-5	CASSLQGSGETQYF	TGTGCCAGCAGCCTACAGGGGAGTGGGGAGACCCAGTACTTC
-	-	TRBV19	TRBJ1-4	CASSIGQSNEKLFF	TGTGCCAGTAGTATTGGACAGAGTAATGAAAAACTGTTTTTT
once	-	TRBV10-1	TRBJ2-5	CASSGSQGETQYF	TGCGCCAGCAGCGGGAGTCAAGGAGAGACCCAGTACTTC
-	TRBD1	TRBV9	TRBJ1-3	CASSVAGQGVSGNTIYF	TGTGCCAGCAGCGTAGCAGGACAGGGTGTATCTGGAAACACCATATATTTT
-	-	TRBV9	TRBJ2-1	CASSSKAFSYNEQFF	TGTGCCAGCAGCTCCAAAGCCTTCTCCTACAATGAGCAGTTCTTC
-	TRBD2	TRBV30	TRBJ2-3	CAWRSGNTDTQYF	TGTGCCTGGCGTAGCGGGAACACAGATACGCAGTATTTT
-	TRBD1	TRBV9	TRBJ1-3	CASSPRRQGAGNTIYF	TGTGCCAGCAGCCCAAGGCGACAGGGGGCAGGAAACACCATATATTTT
-	-	TRBV7-2	TRBJ1-5	CASRQGNQPQHF	TGTGCCAGCAGGCAGGGCAATCAGCCCCAGCATTTT
-	TRBD2	TRBV11-2	TRBJ2-1	CASRGLAGKADNEQFF	TGTGCCAGCAGGGGACTAGCGGGAAAAGCTGACAATGAGCAGTTCTTC
-	-	TRBV25-1	TRBJ2-7	CASNRRAGEQYF	TGTGCCAGTAATAGGAGGGCCGGGGAGCAGTACTTC
-	-	TRBV19	TRBJ2-3	CASKPGTDTQYF	TGTGCCAGTAAACCAGGCACAGATACGCAGTATTTT
-	-	TRBV13	TRBJ2-7	CASSLLFSGEQYF	TGTGCCAGCAGCTTACTCTTTAGCGGCGAGCAGTACTTC
-	-	TRBV21-1	TRBJ1-1	CASSKSGSGGCMNTEAFF	TGTGCCAGCAGCAAATCGGGGTCAGGGGGTTGCATGAACACTGAAGCTTTCTTT
once	-	TRBV28	TRBJ2-7	CASSLRGGTYEQYF	TGTGCCAGCAGTTTGAGGGGGGGAACCTACGAGCAGTACTTC
-	-	TRBV7-8	TRBJ2-1	CASSLGGQGYNEQFF	TGTGCCAGCAGCTTAGGCGGCCAAGGATACAATGAGCAGTTCTTC
-	TRBD2	TRBV4-1	TRBJ2-1	CASSQDRLAGNEQFF	TGCGCCAGCAGCCAAGATCGACTAGCGGGAAATGAGCAGTTCTTC
-	TRBD2	TRBV15	TRBJ2-7	CATSRDAGVGYEQYF	TGTGCCACCAGCAGAGACGCGGGAGTAGGATACGAGCAGTACTTC
-	-	TRBV7-3	TRBJ2-5	CASSLGAVETQYF	TGTGCCAGCAGCTTAGGAGCGGTGGAGACCCAGTACTTC
-	TRBD1	TRBV30	TRBJ1-2	CAWVPRTGTFGGYTF	TGTGCCTGGGTACCACGGACAGGGACTTTCGGTGGCTACACCTTC
once	TRBD2	TRBV30	TRBJ2-3	CAWRNKAGAKDTQYF	TGTGCCTGGAGGAATAAAGCGGGAGCTAAAGATACGCAGTATTTT
-	TRBD2	TRBV27	TRBJ2-1	CASSGRAVNEQFF	TGTGCCAGTAGCGGGAGGGCCGTCAATGAGCAGTTCTTC
-	TRBD1	TRBV6-5	TRBJ2-7	CASSYLLQGAGEQYF	TGTGCCAGCAGTTACTTACTACAGGGGGCGGGGGAGCAGTACTTC
-	-	TRBV6-5	TRBJ1-2	CASSYIAEDDGYTF	TGTGCCAGCAGTTACATTGCGGAGGATGATGGCTACACCTTC
-	TRBD1	TRBV28	TRBJ2-7	CASGLTGAYEQYF	TGTGCCAGCGGGTTGACAGGGGCGTACGAGCAGTACTTC
once	-	TRBV11-2	TRBJ2-2	CASSLNWSTGELFF	TGTGCCAGCAGCTTAAACTGGAGTACCGGGGAGCTGTTTTTT